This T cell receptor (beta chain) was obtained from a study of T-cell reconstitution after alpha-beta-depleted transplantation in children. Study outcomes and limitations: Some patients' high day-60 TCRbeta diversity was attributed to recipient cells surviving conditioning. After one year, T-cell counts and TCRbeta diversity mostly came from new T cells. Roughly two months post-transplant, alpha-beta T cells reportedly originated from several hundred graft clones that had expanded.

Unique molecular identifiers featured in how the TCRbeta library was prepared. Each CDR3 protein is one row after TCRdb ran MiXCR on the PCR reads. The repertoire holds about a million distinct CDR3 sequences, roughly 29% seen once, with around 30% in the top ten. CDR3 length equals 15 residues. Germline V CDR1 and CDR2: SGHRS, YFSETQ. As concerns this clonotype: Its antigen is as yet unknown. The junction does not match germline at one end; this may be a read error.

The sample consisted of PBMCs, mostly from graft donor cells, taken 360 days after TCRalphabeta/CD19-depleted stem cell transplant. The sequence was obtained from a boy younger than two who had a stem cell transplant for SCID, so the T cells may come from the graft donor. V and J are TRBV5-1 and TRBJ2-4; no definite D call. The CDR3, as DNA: TGCGCCAGCAGTTTGGACGTTGCTCACTCTTCTATTCAGTACTTC. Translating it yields CASSLDVAHSSIQYF. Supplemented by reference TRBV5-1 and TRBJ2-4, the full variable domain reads KAGVTQTPRYLIKTRGQQVTLSCSPISGHRSVSWYQQTPGQGLQFLFEYFSETQRNKGNFPGRFSGRQFSNSRSEMNVSTLELGDSALYLCASSLDVAHSSIQYFGAGTRLSVL.